These T cell receptor beta chains were read from a single sample in a study of cytomegalovirus exposure and HLA in healthy donors. TCRdb's table, derived via immunoSEQ multiplex PCR, lists solely in-frame clones and lacks some. The data contain approximately 120,000 clones, approximately 91% of them singletons. What was sequenced was PBMCs. Source of these receptors: a woman between 18 and 29 years old in good health and CMV-seronegative. Each CDR3 is given with its conserved first and last residue. The D gene is left open where the match is weak. The listing skips clone size in some rows; elsewhere it reads once, few, many or a size class.

size	D	V	J	DNA	CDR3
.	.	TRBV7-6	TRBJ2-3	TGTGCCAGCAGCTTCCAACAGGCTCCCTTCCCAGATACGCAGTATTTT	CASSFQQAPFPDTQYF
.	.	TRBV27	TRBJ1-3	TGTGCCAGCCGCCGGACAGCAACCTCTGGAAACACCATATATTTT	CASRRTATSGNTIYF
few	.	TRBV4-3	TRBJ1-1	TGCGCCAGCAGCCAAGAATACGGGGTGGGCACTGAAGCTTTCTTT	CASSQEYGVGTEAFF
.	.	TRBV4-1	TRBJ1-2	TGCGCCAGCAGCCAGCTACTGGGGGGAACAGTCGGCTACACCTTC	CASSQLLGGTVGYTF
.	TRBD1	TRBV29-1	TRBJ2-6	TGCAGCGTTGCTCCACAGGGGAGCTTATCTGGGGCCAACGTCCTGACTTTC	CSVAPQGSLSGANVLTF
.	TRBD1	TRBV5-6	TRBJ2-7	TGTGCCAGCAGGCAGACAGGGAAGGACTACGAGCAGTACTTC	CASRQTGKDYEQYF
.	.	TRBV9	TRBJ2-3	TGTGCCAGCAGCGCGAGACAGGTCACAGATACGCAGTATTTT	CASSARQVTDTQYF
once	.	TRBV4-3	TRBJ1-2	TGCGCCAGCAGCCAAGATACAGGGAGCGCTGGCTACACCTTC	CASSQDTGSAGYTF
.	TRBD2	TRBV27	TRBJ2-3	TGTGCCAGCAGTTTAGCGGGAGTTGGCACAGATACGCAGTATTTT	CASSLAGVGTDTQYF
.	TRBD1	TRBV30	TRBJ1-2	TGTGCCTGGAGTGGGACAGGGGGGTTTGGCTACACCTTC	CAWSGTGGFGYTF
medium-sized	.	TRBV15	TRBJ1-3	TGTGCCACCAGCAGAGTCCTCGGGGAGGCAGGAAACACCATATATTTT	CATSRVLGEAGNTIYF
few	TRBD1	TRBV19	TRBJ2-2	TGTGCCAGTAGACCGGGACAGACGAACACCGGGGAGCTGTTTTTT	CASRPGQTNTGELFF
.	TRBD1	TRBV4-2	TRBJ1-5	TGTGCCAGCAGCCAAGATCTCGGGACAGGAGGTCAGCCCCAGCATTTT	CASSQDLGTGGQPQHF
.	TRBD1	TRBV25-1	TRBJ2-3	TGTGCCAGCAGTGAATATTGGGACAGGGGCCCAGATACGCAGTATTTT	CASSEYWDRGPDTQYF
.	.	TRBV7-9	TRBJ1-2	TGTGCCAGCAGCGATTCAGGGTATGGCTACACCTTC	CASSDSGYGYTF
.	.	TRBV6-5	TRBJ1-5	TGTGCCAGCAGTTTGATCAGGGATAGCAATCAGCCCCAGCATTTT	CASSLIRDSNQPQHF
.	.	TRBV7-6	TRBJ1-2	TGTGCCAGTGGACAACTCTATGGCTACACCTTC	CASGQLYGYTF
.	TRBD1	TRBV4-3	TRBJ1-4	TGCGCCAGCAGCCACGCGAGGCGGGACAGGGATCTTGAAAAACTGTTTTTT	CASSHARRDRDLEKLFF
.	TRBD1	TRBV27	TRBJ2-4	TGTGCCAGCAGGGGACAGGGGGCTACCAAAAACATTCAGTACTTC	CASRGQGATKNIQYF
.	.	TRBV5-8	TRBJ2-7	TGTGCCAGCAGCGGGGGGACAGACTACGAGCAGTACTTC	CASSGGTDYEQYF
.	.	TRBV9	TRBJ2-7	TGTGCCAGCAGCGTAGGAGGGGGTATTAGCTACGAGCAGTACTTC	CASSVGGGISYEQYF
.	.	TRBV30	TRBJ2-2	TGTGCCTGGAGTGTACGGGGAGGATGGACCGGGGAGCTGTTTTTT	CAWSVRGGWTGELFF
once	.	TRBV9	TRBJ2-3	TGTGCCAGCAGCTCACCACTCGACAGGCTGAGCACAGATACGCAGTATTTT	CASSSPLDRLSTDTQYF
.	TRBD2	TRBV5-1	TRBJ2-1	TGCGCCAGCAGCTCGACTAGCGGTAGCTCCTACAATGAGCAGTTCTTC	CASSSTSGSSYNEQFF
once	TRBD2	TRBV2	TRBJ2-1	TGTGCCAGCCTAATAGGACTAGCGGGAGGAAATGAGCAGTTCTTC	CASLIGLAGGNEQFF
.	TRBD1	TRBV13	TRBJ2-7	TGTGCCAGCAGCCCACAGGGGGCCTACTACGAGCAGTACTTC	CASSPQGAYYEQYF
.	.	TRBV7-3	TRBJ2-5	TGTGCCAGCAGCGTAGGGGCAGGGCAGGGGGAGACCCAGTACTTC	CASSVGAGQGETQYF
few	TRBD1	TRBV6-1	TRBJ1-4	TGTGCCAGCAGTGAGGGTACAGGGGAGTATGAAAAACTGTTTTTT	CASSEGTGEYEKLFF
.	.	TRBV11-1	TRBJ1-1	TGTGCCAGCAGCTTAAGTGCCGGGAACACTGAAGCTTTCTTT	CASSLSAGNTEAFF
once	TRBD2	TRBV28	TRBJ2-1	TGTGCCAGCAGTCTCAGCGGGGGGCATTACAATGAGCAGTTCTTC	CASSLSGGHYNEQFF
.	.	TRBV7-9	TRBJ2-5	TGTGCCAGCAGCTTTTCTGGTGGGAGAGGGAAAGAGACCCAGTACTTC	CASSFSGGRGKETQYF
.	TRBD2	TRBV4-2	TRBJ2-5	TGTGCCAGCAGCCAGAGCGGGGGGGCGGATGAGACCCAGTACTTC	CASSQSGGADETQYF
.	.	TRBV6-6	TRBJ1-4	TGTGCCAGCACGTTGGCCGAGGGTACTAATGAAAAACTGTTTTTT	CASTLAEGTNEKLFF
.	.	TRBV9	TRBJ1-5	TGTGCCAGCACCCCAAGCGGGGGGCCTGATCAGCCCCAGCATTTT	CASTPSGGPDQPQHF
.	.	TRBV18	TRBJ2-7	TGTGCCAGCCAATCGGGGCAGGGGAGCGACGAGCAGTACTTC	CASQSGQGSDEQYF
.	.	TRBV7-6	TRBJ2-1	TGTGCCAGCAGCCACCGGGGAACACACAATGAGCAGTTCTTC	CASSHRGTHNEQFF
.	.	TRBV11-2	TRBJ1-3	TGTGCCAGCAGCTCCGAGACAGGCTCTGGAAACACCATATATTTT	CASSSETGSGNTIYF
.	.	TRBV18	TRBJ1-1	TGTGCCAGCCGATCGGGAGGGAACACTGAAGCTTTCTTT	CASRSGGNTEAFF
.	.	TRBV19	TRBJ2-3	TGTGCCAGTAGTACCCAACAGGGTTCCCAAGATACGCAGTATTTT	CASSTQQGSQDTQYF
once	.	TRBV7-8	TRBJ2-1	TGTGCCAGCAGCTTAGGAGGGTCGGGGAGCTCCTACAATGAGCAGTTCTTC	CASSLGGSGSSYNEQFF
.	.	TRBV5-6	TRBJ2-5	TGTGCCAGCAGCCCCCTAGAGGGTTTTCAGTACTTC	CASSPLEGFQYF
.	.	TRBV28	TRBJ2-3	TGTGCCAGCAGTCGAAGGGGGAGCACAGATACGCAGTATTTT	CASSRRGSTDTQYF
.	.	TRBV9	TRBJ2-7	TGTGCCAGCAGCGTAGGCACAGGCCACTACGAGCAGTACTTC	CASSVGTGHYEQYF
.	.	TRBV30	TRBJ1-1	TGTGCCTGGAGTGCCCAACTATGGATCACTGAAGCTTTCTTT	CAWSAQLWITEAFF
.	.	TRBV7-9	TRBJ2-7	TGTGCCAGCAGCTCCACCTACGAGCAGTACTTC	CASSSTYEQYF
once	.	TRBV9	TRBJ2-7	TGTGCCAGCAGCGTAGTTGGTAGCGGTGCGGACGAGCAGTACTTC	CASSVVGSGADEQYF
.	TRBD2	TRBV6-4	TRBJ2-1	TGTGCCAGCAGCCAACTAGCGGGGGAATACAATGAGCAGTTCTTC	CASSQLAGEYNEQFF
.	.	TRBV30	TRBJ2-1	TGTGCCTGGGGGGAGTTCGAGCAGTTCTTC	CAWGEFEQFF
.	TRBD1	TRBV19	TRBJ2-3	TGTGCCAGTAGGGCAGGGGGTACGCAGTATTTT	CASRAGGTQYF
.	TRBD2	TRBV4-1	TRBJ2-3	TGCGCCAGCAGCTTACGGGAGGGAGCAGATACGCAGTATTTT	CASSLREGADTQYF
few	TRBD2	TRBV4-3	TRBJ2-1	TGCGCCAGCAGCCAAGTCAAGACTAGCGGGGGGGCCTACAATGAGCAGTTCTTC	CASSQVKTSGGAYNEQFF
.	TRBD2	TRBV5-6	TRBJ2-1	TGTGCCAGCAGCTTTGGGCTAGCGGGAGGTATCTCCTACAATGAGCAGTTCTTC	CASSFGLAGGISYNEQFF
few	.	TRBV6-5	TRBJ2-7	TGTGCCAGCATGGGGAGGGGGAAGGCATCCTACGAGCAGTACTTC	CASMGRGKASYEQYF
.	.	TRBV27	TRBJ1-2	TGTGCCAGCACGAACTATGGCTACACCTTC	CASTNYGYTF
once	.	TRBV7-8	TRBJ1-5	TGTGCCAGCAGCGAGACAGCGTATAGCAATCAGCCCCAGCATTTT	CASSETAYSNQPQHF
.	TRBD1	TRBV18	TRBJ1-2	TGTGCCAGCTCGCGGGGACAGGGCGCTGGAAACTATGGCTACACCTTC	CASSRGQGAGNYGYTF
.	.	TRBV11-1	TRBJ1-1	TGTGCCAGCAGCCTCTCACCGGGCACTGAAGCTTTCTTT	CASSLSPGTEAFF